The T cell receptor (beta chain) under discussion was sequenced for a study of blood T cell repertoires in COVID-19. Study details: The United States, Italy and Spain supplied acute and convalescent COVID-19 samples. From T cells, B-cell-depleted T cells, or PBMCs came the material, which was cDNA or gDNA.

In the authors' workflow: Amplifying reference gene primers gave estimates of nucleated cell counts. Repertoires were generated with immunoSEQ multiplex PCR, while TCRdb's copy carries only in-frame clones and drops some. That table gives V, J and clone size, and the DNA gave D and trimming. The table has roughly 86,000 clones, approximately 82% seen once; the top ten hold roughly 22%. The sequencing input was peripheral blood. This receptor was identified in a human donor in a cohort sampled during active COVID-19.

CDR3 amino acids: CASSYVGGGLVDTQYF. The CDR3 DNA reads as TGTGCCAGCAGTTACGTCGGCGGGGGGTTGGTAGATACGCAGTATTTT. V is TRBV6-6 and J is TRBJ2-3; 8 nucleotides line up with TRBD2. CDR3 length equals 16 residues. The V segment lost 2 bases and the J segment 5 bases; nucleotides outside the gene matches: 9. Germline lookup yields CDR1 MNHNY and CDR2 SVGAGI (reference sequence).